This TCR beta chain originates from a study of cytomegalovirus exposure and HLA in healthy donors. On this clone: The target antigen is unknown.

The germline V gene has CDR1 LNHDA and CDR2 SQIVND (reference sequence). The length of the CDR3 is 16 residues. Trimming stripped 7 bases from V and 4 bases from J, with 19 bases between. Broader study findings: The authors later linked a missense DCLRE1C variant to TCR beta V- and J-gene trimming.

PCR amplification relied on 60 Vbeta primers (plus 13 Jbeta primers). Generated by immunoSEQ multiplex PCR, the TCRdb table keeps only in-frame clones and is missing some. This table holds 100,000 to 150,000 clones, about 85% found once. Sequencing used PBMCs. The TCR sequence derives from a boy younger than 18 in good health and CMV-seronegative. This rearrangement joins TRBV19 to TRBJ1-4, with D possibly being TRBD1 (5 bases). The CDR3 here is CASILYRLLGNEKLFF. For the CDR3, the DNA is TGTGCCAGTATACTTTACAGGTTGCTTGGTAATGAAAAACTGTTTTTT.